Below, 27 T cell receptor beta chains from the same sample are listed, as sequenced in a study of beta chain features in type 1 diabetes. As every portion of the isolated RNA was reverse transcribed, the sequencing read expressed TCRB transcripts. TCRdb's table, derived via immunoSEQ multiplex PCR, lists solely in-frame clones and lacks some. The sample lists about half a million clones; roughly 30% were seen once. Sequencing was performed on naive CD4+ T cells from blood. These receptors all come from a man younger than 30 in good health.

This chain links TRBV10-3 with TRBJ2-7; a possible D gene is TRBD2 (6 bases). Trimming stripped 11 bases from V and 4 bases from J, with 18 bases between. The CDR3 has 13 residues. CDR1 and CDR2 (germline): ENHRY, SYGVKD. CDR3 sequence: CASRIGDSYEQYF. The CDR3 DNA reads TGTGCCTCCAGAATCGGGGACTCTTACGAGCAGTACTTC.

The rearrangement joins TRBV7-3 to TRBJ2-3; the D is unclear. The germline gives CDR1 SGHTA, CDR2 FQGTGA. V lost 0 bases, J lost 10 bases, and 14 bases lay in between. This CDR3 contains 14 residues. CDR3 loop: CASSLTPGGTAQYF. CDR3 in DNA: TGTGCCAGCAGCTTAACGCCAGGCGGTACGGCGCAGTATTTT.

This clone was seen more than once but under ten times. This chain links TRBV7-2 with TRBJ1-5; D unclear. Germline V gene lookup returns CDR1 SGHTA and CDR2 FQGNSA. This CDR3 contains 12 residues. Trimming removed 4 bases from V and 6 bases from J, with 7 bases in between. The CDR3 sequence: CASSSPSQPQHF. The CDR3 nucleotides read TGTGCCAGCAGCTCCCCGAGTCAGCCCCAGCATTTT.

This clone was observed a handful of times. The chain recombines TRBV6-6 with TRBJ1-5; 7 bases are a match to TRBD1. The CDR3 extends over 15 amino acids. CDR1 MNHNY and CDR2 SVGAGI come from the germline V gene (reference sequence). Trimming removed 5 bases from V and 2 bases from J; junction bases left unmatched: 6. The CDR3 loop reads CASSNHRGGNQPQHF. The CDR3 region has the DNA TGTGCCAGCAGTAACCACAGGGGAGGCAATCAGCCCCAGCATTTT.

This chain connects TRBV7-2 to TRBJ2-3; perhaps TRBD1 as D (5 bases). Deletions cut 9 bases from V and 0 bases from J, with 10 bases between. The germline CDR1 and CDR2 sequences are SGHTA and FQGNSA. The length of the CDR3 is 13 residues. The CDR3 loop is CARGAYSTDTQYF. DNA of the CDR3: TGTGCCAGAGGGGCTTATAGCACAGATACGCAGTATTTT.

The chain employs TRBV30 and TRBJ2-3, with 9 bases that match TRBD2. V shed 3 bases, J shed 1 base, and the junction held 5 bases outside the gene matches. Germline CDR1 reads GTSNPN; CDR2 reads SVGIG (reference sequence). The CDR3 contains 15 residues. DNA of the CDR3: TGTGCCTGGAGATACGTAGCGGGGGGCACAGATACGCAGTATTTT. Translating gives CAWRYVAGGTDTQYF.

This clone was recorded a few times. The V call is TRBV5-1, the J call TRBJ2-5, with TRBD1 matching over 9 bases. Unmatched junction bases numbered 10, after V lost 0 bases and J lost 4 bases. Germline lookup yields CDR1 SGHRS and CDR2 YFSETQ. This CDR3 spans 17 amino acids. The CDR3 protein is CASSLGPGQGTPETQYF. CDR3 nucleotides: TGCGCCAGCAGCTTGGGGCCGGGACAGGGTACGCCAGAGACCCAGTACTTC.

As to this clone: Other DNA sequences in the sample encode the same CDR3. The chain has TRBV2 and TRBJ2-3; TRBD1 agrees at 7 bases. This CDR3 has 13 residues. The V segment lost 4 bases and the J segment 3 bases; nucleotides outside the gene matches: 1. The V gene's germline CDR1 is SNHLY and CDR2 FYNNEI. CDR3 region: CASSGQGTDTQYF. Written as DNA, the CDR3 is TGTGCCAGCAGTGGACAGGGAACAGATACGCAGTATTTT. The whole variable domain, remainder taken from reference TRBV2 and TRBJ2-3, is EPEVTQTPSHQVTQMGQEVILRCVPISNHLYFYWYRQILGQKVEFLVSFYNNEISEKSEIFDDQFSVERPDGSNFTLKIRSTKLEDSAMYFCASSGQGTDTQYFGPGTRLTVL.

This clone was found a few times. This sample also contains other DNA sequences that code for the same CDR3. V is TRBV30 and J is TRBJ1-5, with D possibly being TRBD1 (5 bases). The V end lost 0 bases, the J end lost 6 bases, and 9 bases lay between the germline ends. In germline, CDR1 is GTSNPN, CDR2 SVGIG (reference sequence). CDR3 size: 13 residues. DNA for the CDR3: TGTGCCTGGAGTGTACGTGGGGCTCAGCCCCAGCATTTT. Its translation is CAWSVRGAQPQHF.

This clone was seen more than once but under ten times. The J gene is TRBJ2-4, the V gene TRBV7-9; no reliable D call. The V and J ends lost 2 bases and 3 bases respectively, with 8 bases between them. The CDR3 covers 14 residues. Germline loops: CDR1 SEHNR, CDR2 FQNEAQ (reference sequence). The CDR3 reads CASSLYGGKNIQYF. CDR3 coding DNA: TGTGCCAGCAGCTTATATGGTGGCAAAAACATTCAGTACTTC.

This clone was counted between two and nine times. The chain combines TRBV25-1 with TRBJ1-2; tentatively, D is TRBD1 (6 bases). V was clipped by 4 bases and J by 11 bases, with 20 bases between them. The CDR3 contains 14 residues. Germline V lookup: CDR1 MGHDK, CDR2 SYGVNS. The CDR3 here is CASSAWGPDSGYTF. DNA of the CDR3: TGTGCCAGCAGTGCGTGGGGGCCAGACTCAGGTTACACCTTC.

In DNA form, the CDR3 reads TGCAGCCCCGAAGCCCAGAGGGAGGTTTCCGGGGAGCTGTTTTTT. This encodes CSPEAQREVSGELFF. This rearrangement joins TRBV29-1 to TRBJ2-2, with D perhaps matching TRBD2 (6 bases). The V gene's germline CDR1 is SQVTM and CDR2 ANQGSEA. The CDR3 is made up of 15 amino acids. V lost 8 bases and J 6 bases, leaving 22 bases between the germline ends.

This clone was counted only a few times. The chain is built from TRBV5-1 and TRBJ2-1; 7 bases agree with TRBD2. Trimming cost V 4 bases and J 2 bases; bases outside gene matches: 9. The CDR3 sequence is 16 residues long. The V gene's germline CDR1 is SGHRS and CDR2 YFSETQ. The CDR3 region has the DNA TGCGCCAGCAGCCCCTGGGAGGGGAAGACCTACAATGAGCAGTTCTTC. Its translation: CASSPWEGKTYNEQFF.

V and J are TRBV9 and TRBJ2-3; perhaps D is TRBD1 or TRBD2 (5 bases each). CDR1 is SGDLS and CDR2 is YYNGEE in the germline V gene. This CDR3 region has 16 residues. The V end lost 0 bases, the J end lost 2 bases, and 13 bases lay between the germline ends. CDR3 in DNA: TGTGCCAGCAGCGTAGGAGGGGCCGCGCACACAGATACGCAGTATTTT. Its protein is CASSVGGAAHTDTQYF.

V usage is TRBV5-4 and J usage is TRBJ2-1; perhaps D is TRBD1 or TRBD2 (5 bases each). Germline V gene sequence: CDR1 SGHNT, CDR2 YYREEE (reference sequence). V dropped 0 bases and J dropped 6 bases, with 10 bases sitting between them. This CDR3 is built from 14 residues. CDR3 nucleotide sequence: TGTGCCAGCAGCTTGGCCTCAGGGAGCAATGAGCAGTTCTTC. It specifies CASSLASGSNEQFF. Supplemented by reference TRBV5-4 and TRBJ2-1, the full variable domain reads ETGVTQSPTHLIKTRGQQVTLRCSSQSGHNTVSWYQQALGQGPQFIFQYYREEENGRGNFPPRFSGLQFPNYSSELNVNALELDDSALYLCASSLASGSNEQFFGPGTRLTVL.

This clone has only a few counts. The DNA of the CDR3 is TGCAGCGTTCCCGACCGAGCTGGAAGTGGGCAGTATTTT. It codes for CSVPDRAGSGQYF. The chain recombines TRBV29-1 with TRBJ2-3; D is uncertain. V was clipped by 5 bases and J by 11 bases, with 20 bases between them. Per the germline V gene, CDR1 is SQVTM and CDR2 is ANQGSEA. This CDR3 contains 13 residues.

This chain joins TRBV4-3 and TRBJ2-3; D ambiguous. Trimming took off 1 base at V and 2 bases at J, with 4 bases between the two ends. From germline, CDR1 is LGHNA and CDR2 YSLEER. CDR3 length equals 13 residues. CDR3 amino acids: CASSQGATDTQYF. The CDR3 DNA reads TGCGCCAGCAGCCAAGGCGCCACAGATACGCAGTATTTT.

V and J are TRBV6-5 and TRBJ2-7; 12 nucleotides align to TRBD2. Germline V CDR1 and CDR2: MNHEY, SVGAGI. This CDR3 has 14 residues. V dropped 6 bases and J dropped 3; count of bases not matched to a gene: 3. The CDR3 loop is CASRRLAGVYEQYF. In DNA form, the CDR3 reads TGTGCCAGCAGACGACTAGCGGGAGTCTACGAGCAGTACTTC.

The table lists this clone with a few counts. Other DNA sequences in the sample encode the same CDR3. This sequence joins TRBV2 and TRBJ2-5; D remains ambiguous. V gave up 4 bases and J gave up 0 bases, with 9 bases separating them. The CDR3 runs 14 residues. The germline gives CDR1 SNHLY, CDR2 FYNNEI. CDR3 in amino acids: CASSVDRYQETQYF. The CDR3 nucleotides are TGTGCCAGCAGTGTCGACCGATACCAAGAGACCCAGTACTTC. The variable domain in full, with the rest retrieved from reference TRBV2 and TRBJ2-5, is EPEVTQTPSHQVTQMGQEVILRCVPISNHLYFYWYRQILGQKVEFLVSFYNNEISEKSEIFDDQFSVERPDGSNFTLKIRSTKLEDSAMYFCASSVDRYQETQYFGPGTRLLVL.

This clone was detected a few times. The V call is TRBV7-9, the J call TRBJ2-7, with 7 positions matching TRBD2. The V gene end was trimmed by 2 bases and the J gene end by 0 bases; junction bases not matched to a gene: 4. This CDR3 has 15 residues. CDR1 and CDR2 from the germline V gene are SEHNR and FQNEAQ (reference sequence). The CDR3 DNA reads TGTGCCAGCAGCTTACTCCGGACTAGCTCCTACGAGCAGTACTTC. Amino acids: CASSLLRTSSYEQYF.

The chain recombines TRBV18 with TRBJ2-7; D is ambiguous. The CDR3 sequence is 13 residues long. The germline V and J ends were trimmed by 1 base and 3 bases, with 7 bases remaining between them. CDR1 is KGHSH, CDR2 LQKENI, per germline. Here the CDR3 DNA reads TGTGCCAGCTCACCACAACGGTTCTACGAGCAGTACTTC. It is translated as CASSPQRFYEQYF. Filled out from reference TRBV18 and TRBJ2-7, the complete variable domain reads NAGVMQNPRHLVRRRGQEARLRCSPMKGHSHVYWYRQLPEEGLKFMVYLQKENIIDESGMPKERFSAEFPKEGPSILRIQQVVRGDSAAYFCASSPQRFYEQYFGPGTRLTVT.

The J gene is TRBJ2-5, the V gene TRBV5-4; D may correspond to TRBD1 or TRBD2 (5 bases each). The CDR3 is made up of 14 amino acids. V was pared by 0 bases and J by 7 bases, with 13 bases between. Looked up from germline, CDR1 is SGHNT and CDR2 is YYREEE (reference sequence). CDR3 region: CASSLAGAEGTQYF. CDR3 nucleotide sequence: TGTGCCAGCAGCTTGGCCGGGGCCGAGGGGACCCAGTACTTC. Looking up the rest from reference TRBV5-4 and TRBJ2-5 gives the full variable domain: ETGVTQSPTHLIKTRGQQVTLRCSSQSGHNTVSWYQQALGQGPQFIFQYYREEENGRGNFPPRFSGLQFPNYSSELNVNALELDDSALYLCASSLAGAEGTQYFGPGTRLLVL.

This clone was seen a few times. The chain uses TRBV7-2 and TRBJ1-5; 9 positions match TRBD1. CDR1 SGHTA and CDR2 FQGNSA come from the germline V gene. The CDR3 totals 14 residues. With 5 bases clipped from V and 5 bases from J, the junction kept 4 bases outside the gene matches. CDR3 region: CASSPRTGDQPQHF. CDR3 sequence (DNA): TGTGCCAGCAGCCCGAGGACAGGGGATCAGCCCCAGCATTTT.

This clone was seen more than once but under ten times. The chain has TRBV25-1 and TRBJ2-2, with a weak D call TRBD1 (6 bases). Looked up from germline, CDR1 is MGHDK and CDR2 is SYGVNS. Trimming shortened V by 4 bases and J by 8 bases, and 14 bases separated the two germline ends. CDR3 length: 14 amino acids. In DNA form, the CDR3 reads TGTGCCAGCAGTGCTACAGGGTGGTCAGGGGAGCTGTTTTTT. Translated, it gives CASSATGWSGELFF.

The chain uses TRBV19 and TRBJ2-5; D not resolved. Deletions cut 3 bases from V and 4 bases from J, with 15 bases between. Germline V gene sequence: CDR1 LNHDA, CDR2 SQIVND (reference sequence). The CDR3 sequence is 15 residues long. The CDR3 here is CASSIGQSSGETQYF. The CDR3 coding sequence is TGTGCCAGTAGTATTGGGCAGTCCTCGGGAGAGACCCAGTACTTC.

This clone was picked up a small number of times. The chain joins TRBV7-2 to TRBJ2-7; TRBD2 matches at 13 bases. Per germline, CDR1 SGHTA and CDR2 FQGNSA. This CDR3 has 16 residues. The V and J ends lost 0 bases and 3 bases, in that order; junction bases with no gene match: 2. The CDR3 sequence is CASSLAGTSGDYEQYF. CDR3 nucleotide sequence: TGTGCCAGCAGCTTAGCAGGGACTAGCGGGGACTACGAGCAGTACTTC.

CDR3 DNA: TGTGCCAGCAGTTACCGGACAGGGGGATCCTACGAGCAGTACTTC. It specifies CASSYRTGGSYEQYF. The V and J genes are TRBV6-5 and TRBJ2-7; 10 bases map to TRBD1. V shed 2 bases, J shed 1 base, and the junction held 2 bases outside the gene matches. There are 15 residues in the CDR3. The germline gives CDR1 MNHEY, CDR2 SVGAGI.